This T cell receptor (beta chain) originates from a study of radiotherapy plus CTLA-4 blockade in lung cancer. The V gene's germline CDR1 is MGHDK and CDR2 SYGVNS. The CDR3 spans 17 residues. V trimming: 8 bases; J trimming: 4 bases; junction bases outside the gene matches: 11. Using immunoSEQ multiplex PCR, the repertoire was profiled, and TCRdb retains in-frame clones only, with some absent. This table holds some 94,000 clones, around 84% found once. The gene calls are TRBV25-1 and TRBJ2-2; 12 bases map to TRBD2. The sample in question was peripheral blood, obtained from a patient treated with radiotherapy plus ipilimumab. This receptor was identified in a human donor with non-small cell lung cancer that progressed on radiotherapy plus ipilimumab. The CDR3, as DNA: TGTGCCAGCGGGACTCTAGCGGGAGGGCCGGGCACCGGGGAGCTGTTTTTT. Translating gives CASGTLAGGPGTGELFF.